The clone carrying this T cell receptor (beta chain) was seen a single time. What it binds is unknown. The data are from a study of vaccination effects on CD4 cells after COVID-19. Study-wide results and caveats: Healthy vaccinees' vaccine-induced clones included only 1 of 255 that recognized common cold coronaviruses.

ViraFEST assay sequencing came after antigen-specific CD4+ T cells were expanded with viral peptide pools. Subsequent to a culture period of 10 to 11 days, CD4+ T cells were isolated. Previously uninfected by SARS-CoV-2, the vaccine recipients also showed negative nucleocapsid antibodies. Supplemented with around 9.8 IU/ml IL-2 and around 10 ug/ml peptides, a few million PBMC per well were kept in culture. Germline assignment: CDR1 MNHEY and CDR2 SVGEGT. Trimming left V 6 bases short and J 4 bases short, with 13 bases between. This CDR3 region has 14 residues. This table comes from immunoSEQ multiplex PCR, and its TCRdb copy is limited to in-frame clones, with some not included. The table has around 54,000 clones, over 80% seen once.

This TCR was recovered from a human donor who received a COVID-19 vaccine. This chain links TRBV6-2 or TRBV6-3 with TRBJ1-5; D may be TRBD1 (6 bases). The source was CD4+ T cells from PBMCs cultured with HCoV-229E spike peptides, collected before COVID-19 vaccination. The CDR3 region has the DNA TGTGCCAGCAGCCAGACAGGTCATAATCAGCCCCAGCATTTT. Its translation: CASSQTGHNQPQHF.